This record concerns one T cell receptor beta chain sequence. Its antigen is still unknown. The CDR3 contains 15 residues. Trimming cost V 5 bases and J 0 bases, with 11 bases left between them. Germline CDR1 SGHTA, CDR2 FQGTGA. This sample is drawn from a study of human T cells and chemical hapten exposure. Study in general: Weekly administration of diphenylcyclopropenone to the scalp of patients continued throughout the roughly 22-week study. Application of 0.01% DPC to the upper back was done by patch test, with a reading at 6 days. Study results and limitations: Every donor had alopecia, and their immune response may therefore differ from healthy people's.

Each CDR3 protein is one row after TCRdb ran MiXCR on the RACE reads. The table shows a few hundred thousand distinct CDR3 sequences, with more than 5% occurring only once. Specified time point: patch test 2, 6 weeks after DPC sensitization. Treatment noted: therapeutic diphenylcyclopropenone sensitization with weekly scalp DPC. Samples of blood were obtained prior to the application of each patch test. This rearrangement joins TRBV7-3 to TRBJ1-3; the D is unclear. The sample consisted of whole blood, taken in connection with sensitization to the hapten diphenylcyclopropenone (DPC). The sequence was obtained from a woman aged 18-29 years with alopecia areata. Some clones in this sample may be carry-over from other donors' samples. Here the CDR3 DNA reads TGTGCCAGCAGCCCCGGACTGAGCTCTGGAAACACCATATATTTT. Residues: CASSPGLSSGNTIYF.